In this sample, the clone carrying this T cell receptor (beta chain) turned up a few times. There are 18 residues in the CDR3. V lost 5 bases, J lost 2 bases, and 15 bases stayed unmatched. Germline lookup yields CDR1 SNHLY and CDR2 FYNNEI. Sequencing used immunoSEQ multiplex PCR; TCRdb keeps in-frame clones, though not all of them. The sample includes roughly 130,000 clones, roughly four fifths of them seen just once. This sample was taken from a study of blood T cell repertoires in COVID-19. Material: peripheral blood. This TCR derives from a woman of 80 years or more with acute or convalescent COVID-19. V usage is TRBV2 and J usage is TRBJ1-1; 9 nucleotides align to TRBD1. The CDR3 sequence: CASSRESLWDRVNTEAFF. In nucleotides, the CDR3 is TGTGCCAGCAGTCGGGAATCTTTATGGGACAGGGTCAACACTGAAGCTTTCTTT.